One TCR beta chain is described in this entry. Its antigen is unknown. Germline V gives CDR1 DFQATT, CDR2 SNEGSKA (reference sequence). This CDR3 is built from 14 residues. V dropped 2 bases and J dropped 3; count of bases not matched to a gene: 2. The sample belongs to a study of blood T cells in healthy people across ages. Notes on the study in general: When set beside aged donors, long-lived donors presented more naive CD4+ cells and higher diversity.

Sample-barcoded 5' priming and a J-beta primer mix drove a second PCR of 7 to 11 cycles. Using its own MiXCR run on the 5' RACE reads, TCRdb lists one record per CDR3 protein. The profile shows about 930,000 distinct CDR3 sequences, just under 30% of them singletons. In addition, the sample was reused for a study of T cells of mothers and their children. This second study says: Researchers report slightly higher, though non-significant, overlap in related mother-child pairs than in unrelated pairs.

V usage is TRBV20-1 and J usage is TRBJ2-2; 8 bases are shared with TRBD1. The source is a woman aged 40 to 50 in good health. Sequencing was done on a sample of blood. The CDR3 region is CSARQTGDTGELFF. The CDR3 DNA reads TGCAGTGCTAGACAGACAGGGGACACCGGGGAGCTGTTTTTT.